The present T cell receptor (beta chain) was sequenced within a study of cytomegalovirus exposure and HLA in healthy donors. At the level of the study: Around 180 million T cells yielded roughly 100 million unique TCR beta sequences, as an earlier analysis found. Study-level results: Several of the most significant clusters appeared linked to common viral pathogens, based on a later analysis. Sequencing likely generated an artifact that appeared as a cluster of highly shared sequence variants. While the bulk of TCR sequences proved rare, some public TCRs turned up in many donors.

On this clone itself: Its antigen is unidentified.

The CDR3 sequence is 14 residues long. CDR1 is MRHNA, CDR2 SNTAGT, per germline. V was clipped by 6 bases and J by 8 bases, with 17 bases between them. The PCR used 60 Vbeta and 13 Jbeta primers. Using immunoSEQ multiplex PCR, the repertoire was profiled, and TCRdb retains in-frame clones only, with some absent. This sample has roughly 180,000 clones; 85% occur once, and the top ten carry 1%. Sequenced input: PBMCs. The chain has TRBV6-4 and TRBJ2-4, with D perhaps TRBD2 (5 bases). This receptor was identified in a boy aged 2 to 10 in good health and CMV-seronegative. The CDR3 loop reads CASSLVTGSYIQYF. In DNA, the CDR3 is TGTGCCAGCAGCCTCGTTACGGGAAGCTACATTCAGTACTTC.